The clone carrying this TCR beta chain was observed a handful of times. The entry originates in a study of T cell repertoires in cytomegalovirus infection. Study information: An indication of both CMV infection and matching HLA type came from public TCR beta signatures.

The J segment lost 8 bases and the V segment lost 5 bases, leaving 8 bases of the junction unmatched. CDR1 and CDR2 from the germline V gene are SNHLY and FYNNEI. The CDR3 is 16 amino acids. TCRdb itself ran the reads through MiXCR, one entry per CDR3 protein. The sample has fewer than 550,000 distinct CDR3 sequences; roughly 29% are singletons. The sample was PBMCs. This chain links TRBV2 with TRBJ2-1; 14 bases align to TRBD2. The TCR comes from a human donor in good health (CMV status not recorded). Some clones in this sample may be carry-over from other donors' samples. For the CDR3, the DNA is TGTGCCAGCAGTAGTGGGACTAGCGGGAGCGGCGATGAGCAGTTCTTC. It encodes CASSSGTSGSGDEQFF. The full variable domain, with the rest looked up from reference TRBV2 and TRBJ2-1, is EPEVTQTPSHQVTQMGQEVILRCVPISNHLYFYWYRQILGQKVEFLVSFYNNEISEKSEIFDDQFSVERPDGSNFTLKIRSTKLEDSAMYFCASSSGTSGSGDEQFFGPGTRLTVL.